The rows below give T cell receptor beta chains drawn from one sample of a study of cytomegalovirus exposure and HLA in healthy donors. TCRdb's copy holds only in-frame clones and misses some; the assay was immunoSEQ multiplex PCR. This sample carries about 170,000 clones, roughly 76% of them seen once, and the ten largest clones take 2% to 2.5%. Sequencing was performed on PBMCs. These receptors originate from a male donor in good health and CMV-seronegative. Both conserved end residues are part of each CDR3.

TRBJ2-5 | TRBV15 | CATSRDLGETQYF
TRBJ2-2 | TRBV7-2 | CASSPLGGQNTGELFF
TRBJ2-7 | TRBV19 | CASSPRLAPYEQYF
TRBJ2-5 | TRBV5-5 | CASSAEVPRGGGETQYF
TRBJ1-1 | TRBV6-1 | CASSEHRNTEAFF
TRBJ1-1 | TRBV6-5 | CASSFSLYRENTEAFF
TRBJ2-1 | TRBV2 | CASSVQGIDFNEQFF
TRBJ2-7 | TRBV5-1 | CASSSQGSYEQYF
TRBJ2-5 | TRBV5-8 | CASSPWLGGTETQYF
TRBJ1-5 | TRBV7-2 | CASRRDLGGNQPQHF
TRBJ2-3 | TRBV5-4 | CASSLGGWGTDTQYF
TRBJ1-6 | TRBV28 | CASIPGDSNSPLHF
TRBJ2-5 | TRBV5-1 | CASSPTSGGIEQYF
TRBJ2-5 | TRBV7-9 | CASSLLSLETQYF
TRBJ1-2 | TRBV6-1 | CASSEAGGGRGSYGYTF
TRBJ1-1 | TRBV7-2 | CASSFSYGVQIEAFF
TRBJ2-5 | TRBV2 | CASKAGKETQYF
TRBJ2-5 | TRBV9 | CASSVQPRGGTETQYF
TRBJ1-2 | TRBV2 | CASSDGQGVYGYTF
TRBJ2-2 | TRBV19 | CASSINRNTGELFF
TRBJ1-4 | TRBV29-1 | CSVRTGEKLFF
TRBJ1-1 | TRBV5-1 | CASSLVRAGTEAFF
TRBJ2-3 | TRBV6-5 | CASSSRDTLTDTQYF
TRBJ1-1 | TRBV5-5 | CASSRTTGKIERAFF
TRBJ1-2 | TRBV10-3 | CAISALRGSEGYTF
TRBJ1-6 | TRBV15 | CATSRGPEVNSPLHF
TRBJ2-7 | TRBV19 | CASSPDSAYEQYF
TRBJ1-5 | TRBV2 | CASSEGGGRVDQPQHF
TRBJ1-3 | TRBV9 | CASSGRTGGGNTIYF
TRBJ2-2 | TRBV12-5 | CASGTLGLAGDTGELFF
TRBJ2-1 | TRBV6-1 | CASTPPGQGFNEQFF
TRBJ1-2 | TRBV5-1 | CASSPSGTGVFGYTF
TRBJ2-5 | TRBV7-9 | CASSSTRGTSGGEEETQYF
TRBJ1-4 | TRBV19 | CASSIDVPPLAGDEKLFF
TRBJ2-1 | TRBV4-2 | CASSPNDRGSEQFF
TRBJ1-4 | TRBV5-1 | CASSLGVGVSLRQEKLFF
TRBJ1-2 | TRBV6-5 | CASSSAGAYLYGYTF